The next 18 T cell receptor beta chains were all read from a single sample in a study of blood T cell repertoires in COVID-19. Produced via immunoSEQ multiplex PCR; TCRdb's table is partial and in-frame only. The sample lists about 71,000 clones, roughly 90% seen once, with roughly 2% in the top ten. What was sequenced was peripheral blood. The source of these receptors is a young man with acute or convalescent COVID-19.

This rearrangement joins TRBV21-1 to TRBJ1-4. TRBV21-1 is a pseudogene segment. The CDR3 has 15 residues. CDR3 loop: CASSTWWKEDEKLFF. In DNA, the CDR3 is TGTGCCAGCAGCACCTGGTGGAAAGAGGATGAAAAACTGTTTTTT.

This chain connects TRBV5-1 to TRBJ2-3; 8 bases align to TRBD1. Germline lookup yields CDR1 SGHRS and CDR2 YFSETQ. CDR3 length: 15 amino acids. Trimming cost V 4 bases and J 0 bases; bases outside gene matches: 4. The CDR3 protein is CASSETGASTDTQYF. CDR3 sequence (DNA): TGCGCCAGCAGCGAGACAGGGGCTAGCACAGATACGCAGTATTTT. The entire variable domain, with the rest obtained from reference TRBV5-1 and TRBJ2-3, is as follows: KAGVTQTPRYLIKTRGQQVTLSCSPISGHRSVSWYQQTPGQGLQFLFEYFSETQRNKGNFPGRFSGRQFSNSRSEMNVSTLELGDSALYLCASSETGASTDTQYFGPGTRLTVL.

The chain carries TRBV19 and TRBJ1-1; 12 positions match TRBD1. The germline CDR1 and CDR2 sequences are LNHDA and SQIVND (reference sequence). The length of the CDR3 is 15 residues. The ends lost 6 bases at V and 4 bases at J; junction bases unmatched: 6. The CDR3 loop is CASSIPGQGATEAFF. DNA of the CDR3: TGTGCCAGTAGCATCCCGGGACAGGGGGCCACTGAAGCTTTCTTT.

The V call is TRBV30, the J call TRBJ2-5; 11 bases are a match to TRBD2. In germline, CDR1 is GTSNPN, CDR2 SVGIG (reference sequence). The CDR3 spans 15 residues. V gave up 0 bases and J gave up 5 bases; unmatched junction bases: 5. The CDR3 coding sequence is TGTGCCTGGAGTGTAGGTAGCGGGAGGGCGGAGACCCAGTACTTC. Translated, it gives CAWSVGSGRAETQYF.

The gene calls are TRBV24-1 and TRBJ2-3; D perhaps matches TRBD1 (5 bases). Trimming shortened V by 3 bases and J by 2 bases, and 17 bases separated the two germline ends. The CDR3 sequence is 17 residues long. Germline lookup yields CDR1 KGHDR and CDR2 SFDVKD. CDR3 in amino acids: CATSDPSGLPNTDTQYF. The DNA for the CDR3 is TGTGCCACCAGTGATCCCTCAGGGCTGCCCAACACAGATACGCAGTATTTT.

The chain joins TRBV11-2 to TRBJ2-3; 9 bases match TRBD1. Germline loops: CDR1 SGHAT, CDR2 FQNNGV. This CDR3 spans 16 amino acids. V gave up 5 bases and J gave up 0 bases; unmatched junction bases: 6. CDR3 sequence (DNA): TGTGCCAGCAGCCTAAATGGACAGGGGAGCACAGATACGCAGTATTTT. Its translation is CASSLNGQGSTDTQYF.

A single count supports this clone. The genes are TRBV2 and TRBJ1-1; maybe TRBD1 (5 bases). This CDR3 has 15 amino acids. Germline CDR1 and CDR2: SNHLY and FYNNEI. Trimming cost V 2 bases and J 1 base, with 11 bases left between them. The CDR3 nucleotides are TGTGCCAGCAGTGAAAGGGAGGGGTCGAACACTGAAGCTTTCTTT. Its protein product is CASSEREGSNTEAFF.

The chain uses TRBV7-2 and TRBJ2-2; TRBD1 might be the D (7 bases). This CDR3 contains 16 residues. V lost 4 bases to trimming and J lost 4 bases, with 16 bases between them. The germline CDR1 and CDR2 sequences are SGHTA and FQGNSA. For the CDR3, the DNA is TGTGCCAGCAGCTCAAGGGCAGGGGGAGGCACCGGGGAGCTGTTTTTT. Translating gives CASSSRAGGGTGELFF.

The chain uses TRBV5-4 and TRBJ2-2; perhaps TRBD2 as D (5 bases). Germline CDR1 SGHNT, CDR2 YYREEE (reference sequence). V dropped 4 bases and J dropped 1 base, with 14 bases sitting between them. This CDR3 has 16 residues. This CDR3 is CASSPPGSGNTGELFF. The CDR3 DNA reads TGTGCCAGCAGCCCTCCGGGATCGGGGAACACCGGGGAGCTGTTTTTT.

V and J are TRBV5-4 and TRBJ1-2, with 11 bases that match TRBD1. Germline V lookup: CDR1 SGHNT, CDR2 YYREEE (reference sequence). This CDR3 is built from 15 residues. After removal of 4 bases from V and 3 bases from J, the junction contained 5 bases not matched to a gene. DNA for the CDR3: TGTGCCAGCAGCCCCTGGACAGGGGGCGACTATGGCTACACCTTC. It codes for CASSPWTGGDYGYTF.

The chain has TRBV5-1 and TRBJ1-1; D might be TRBD1 (5 bases). The germline V gene encodes CDR1 SGHRS and CDR2 YFSETQ. This CDR3 has 15 amino acids. The V end lost 4 bases, the J end lost 3 bases, and 16 bases lay between the germline ends. CDR3 residues: CASSLPTSGDTEAFF. CDR3 nucleotides: TGCGCCAGCAGCCTACCTACATCGGGGGACACTGAAGCTTTCTTT.

The chain carries TRBV14 and TRBJ2-7; D might be TRBD2 (6 bases). V lost 1 base and J 3 bases, leaving 22 bases between the germline ends. The CDR3 runs 18 residues. CDR1 and CDR2 from the germline V gene are SGHDN and FVKESK. For the CDR3, the DNA is TGTGCCAGCAGCCAAGGCTTGAAAGGCAGAGTGGGGGGCTACGAGCAGTACTTC. Residues: CASSQGLKGRVGGYEQYF.

J is TRBJ1-2 and V is TRBV30, with 8 bases identical to TRBD1. This CDR3 spans 13 amino acids. The germline gives CDR1 GTSNPN, CDR2 SVGIG (reference sequence). After removal of 1 base from V and 4 bases from J, the junction contained 2 bases not matched to a gene. CDR3 bases: TGTGCCTGGAGTGCAACAGGGGGCTATGGCTACACCTTC. Protein sequence: CAWSATGGYGYTF.

The J gene is TRBJ2-5, the V gene TRBV19, with 7 bases identical to TRBD2. The CDR3 is made up of 14 amino acids. CDR1 and CDR2 (germline): LNHDA, SQIVND (reference sequence). The V segment lost 5 bases and the J segment 2 bases; nucleotides outside the gene matches: 5. CDR3 amino acids: CASSSGTTQETQYF. The CDR3, as DNA: TGTGCCAGTAGTTCCGGGACTACTCAAGAGACCCAGTACTTC.

This sequence joins TRBV7-9 and TRBJ1-1; 11 bases agree with TRBD1. With V trimmed by 4 bases and J by 4 bases, 5 bases remained unmatched. The V gene's germline CDR1 is SEHNR and CDR2 FQNEAQ (reference sequence). The CDR3 is made up of 15 amino acids. CDR3 bases: TGTGCCAGCAGCTATGGACAGGGGGCCGCCACTGAAGCTTTCTTT. It translates to CASSYGQGAATEAFF.

The chain joins TRBV19 to TRBJ1-3, with D tentatively TRBD1 (6 bases). The V gene's germline CDR1 is LNHDA and CDR2 SQIVND (reference sequence). V was clipped by 5 bases and J by 0 bases, with 11 bases between them. This CDR3 has 15 residues. The chain's CDR3 is CASSVDRASGNTIYF. Written as DNA, the CDR3 is TGTGCCAGTAGTGTGGACAGAGCCTCTGGAAACACCATATATTTT.

The CDR3 bases are TGTGCCAGCAGCTCTAGCGGGAGTAGTTTGATCAATGAGCAGTTCTTC. Encoded protein: CASSSSGSSLINEQFF. V and J are TRBV13 and TRBJ2-1; 10 bases are shared with TRBD2. Looked up from germline, CDR1 is PRHDT and CDR2 is FYEKMQ (reference sequence). The CDR3 consists of 16 residues. The J segment lost 6 bases and the V segment lost 4 bases, leaving 9 bases of the junction unmatched.

The chain has TRBV5-8 and TRBJ2-2; 9 bases fit TRBD2. Germline CDR1 and CDR2: SGHTS and YDEGEE. The trim removed 2 bases at V and 8 bases at J, leaving 19 bases unmatched. This CDR3 is built from 19 residues. In nucleotides, the CDR3 is TGTGCCAGCAGCTTCGACCCTGCGGGGGGGCCTAGGGTGAGAGGGGAGCTGTTTTTT. It codes for CASSFDPAGGPRVRGELFF. Drawing the rest from reference TRBV5-8 and TRBJ2-2, the complete variable domain is EAGVTQSPTHLIKTRGQQATLRCSPISGHTSVYWYQQALGLGLQFLLWYDEGEERNRGNFPPRFSGRQFPNYSSELNVNALELEDSALYLCASSFDPAGGPRVRGELFFGEGSRLTVL.